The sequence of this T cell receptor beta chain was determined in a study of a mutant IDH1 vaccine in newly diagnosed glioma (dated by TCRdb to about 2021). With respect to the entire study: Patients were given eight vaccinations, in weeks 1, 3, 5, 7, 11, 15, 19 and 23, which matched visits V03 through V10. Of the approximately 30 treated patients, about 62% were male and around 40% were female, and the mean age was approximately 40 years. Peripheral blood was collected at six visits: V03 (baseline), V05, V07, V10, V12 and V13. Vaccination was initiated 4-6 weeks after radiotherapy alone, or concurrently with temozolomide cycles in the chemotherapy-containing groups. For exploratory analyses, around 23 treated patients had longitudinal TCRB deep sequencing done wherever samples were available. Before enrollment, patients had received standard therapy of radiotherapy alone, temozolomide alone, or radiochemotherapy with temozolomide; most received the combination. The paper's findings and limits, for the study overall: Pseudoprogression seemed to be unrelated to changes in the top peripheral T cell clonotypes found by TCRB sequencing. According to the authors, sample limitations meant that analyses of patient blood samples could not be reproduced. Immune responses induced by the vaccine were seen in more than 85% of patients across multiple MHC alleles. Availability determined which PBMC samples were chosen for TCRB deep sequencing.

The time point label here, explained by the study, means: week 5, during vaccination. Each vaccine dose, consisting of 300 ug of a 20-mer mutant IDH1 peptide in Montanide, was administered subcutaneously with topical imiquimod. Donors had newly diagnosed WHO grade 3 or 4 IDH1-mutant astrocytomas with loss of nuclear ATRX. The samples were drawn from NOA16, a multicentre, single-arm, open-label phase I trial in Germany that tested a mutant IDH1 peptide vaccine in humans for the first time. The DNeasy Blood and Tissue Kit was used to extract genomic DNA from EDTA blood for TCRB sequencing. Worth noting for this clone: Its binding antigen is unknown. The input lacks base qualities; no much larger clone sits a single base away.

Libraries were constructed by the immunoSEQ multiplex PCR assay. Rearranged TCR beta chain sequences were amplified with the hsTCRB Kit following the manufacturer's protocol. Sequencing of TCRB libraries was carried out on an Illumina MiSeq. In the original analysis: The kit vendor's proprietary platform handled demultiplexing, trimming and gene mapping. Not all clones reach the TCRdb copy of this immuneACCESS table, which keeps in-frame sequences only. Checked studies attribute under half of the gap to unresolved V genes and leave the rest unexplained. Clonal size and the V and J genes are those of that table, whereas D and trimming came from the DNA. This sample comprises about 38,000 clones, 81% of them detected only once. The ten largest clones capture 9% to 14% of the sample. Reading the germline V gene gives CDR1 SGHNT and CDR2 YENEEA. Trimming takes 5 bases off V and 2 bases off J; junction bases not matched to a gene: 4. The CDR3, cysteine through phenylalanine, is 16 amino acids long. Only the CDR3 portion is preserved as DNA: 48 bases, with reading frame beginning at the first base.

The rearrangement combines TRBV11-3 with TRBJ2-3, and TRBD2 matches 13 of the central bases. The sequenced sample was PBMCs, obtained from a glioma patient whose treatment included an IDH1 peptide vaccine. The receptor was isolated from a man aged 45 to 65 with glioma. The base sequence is TGTGCCAGCAGCAGTGGGACTAGCGGGGACACAGATACGCAGTATTTT. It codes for CASSSGTSGDTDTQYF. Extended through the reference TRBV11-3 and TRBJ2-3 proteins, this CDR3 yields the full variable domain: EAGVVQSPRYKIIEKKQPVAFWCNPISGHNTLYWYLQNLGQGPELLIRYENEEAVDDSQLPKDRFSAERLKGVDSTLKIQPAELGDSAVYLCASSSGTSGDTDTQYFGPGTRLTVL.